This T cell receptor (beta chain) derives from a study of cytomegalovirus exposure and HLA in healthy donors. The CDR3 covers 13 residues. The V end lost 7 bases, the J end lost 1 base, and 13 bases lay between the germline ends. CDR1 is SQVTM and CDR2 is ANQGSEA in the germline V gene. PCR amplification relied on 60 Vbeta primers (plus 13 Jbeta primers). The method was immunoSEQ multiplex PCR; TCRdb's version includes in-frame clones alone and lacks a portion of them. The table has 90,000 to 120,000 clones, approximately 76% seen once. Material for sequencing was PBMCs. The receptor was derived from a young man in good health and CMV-seronegative. The chain combines TRBV29-1 with TRBJ1-1, with no clear D. The CDR3 DNA is TGCAGCGCCATCCCAGGAGGGAACACTGAAGCTTTCTTT. Protein sequence: CSAIPGGNTEAFF. The whole variable domain, filled in from reference TRBV29-1 and TRBJ1-1, reads SAVISQKPSRDICQRGTSLTIQCQVDSQVTMMFWYRQQPGQSLTLIATANQGSEATYESGFVIDKFPISRPNLTFSTLTVSNMSPEDSSIYLCSAIPGGNTEAFFGQGTRLTVV.